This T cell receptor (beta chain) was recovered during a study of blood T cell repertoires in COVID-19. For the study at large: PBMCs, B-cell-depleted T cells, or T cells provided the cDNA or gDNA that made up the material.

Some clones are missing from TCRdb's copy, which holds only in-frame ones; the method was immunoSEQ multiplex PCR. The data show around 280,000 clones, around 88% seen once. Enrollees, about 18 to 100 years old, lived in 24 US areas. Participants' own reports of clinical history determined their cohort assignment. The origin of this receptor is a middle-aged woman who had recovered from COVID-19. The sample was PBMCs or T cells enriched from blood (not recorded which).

The CDR3 loop is CASSPQPGQEGTF. CDR3 nucleotides: TGTGCCAGCTCACCACAACCCGGACAGGAGGGGACCTTC. The chain has TRBV18 and TRBJ1-2; TRBD1 agrees at 7 bases. The germline gives CDR1 KGHSH, CDR2 LQKENI. V trimming: 1 base; J trimming: 14 bases; junction bases outside the gene matches: 10. CDR3 length: 13 residues.